The 29 T cell receptor beta chains reported below all come from one sample, sequenced in a study of shared clonotypes between healthy human individuals. The protocol was immunoSEQ multiplex PCR, while the TCRdb copy is restricted to in-frame clones and leaves out a portion. Of 2,500,000 or so clones in the sample, 85% to 95% are singletons; the top ten hold about 0.36%. Input material: naive CD4+ T cells from PBMCs. Subset meaning: CD45RA+ positively selected. The receptors derive from a man younger than 30 in good health. Some clones in this sample may be carry-over from other donors' samples.

V and J are TRBV10-3 and TRBJ1-1, with D unclear. Germline CDR1 reads ENHRY; CDR2 reads SYGVKD. The CDR3 is 12 residues long. Trimming took 6 bases from V and 3 from J, leaving 8 bases between them. CDR3 nucleotides: TGTGCCATCAGGGCCCGGGACACTGAAGCTTTCTTT. This encodes CAIRARDTEAFF.

V is TRBV29-1 and J is TRBJ1-2; 7 nucleotides match TRBD1. V lost 4 bases, J lost 4 bases, and 15 bases stayed unmatched. The germline V gene has CDR1 SQVTM and CDR2 ANQGSEA. The CDR3 is made up of 16 amino acids. The CDR3 loop reads CSVVVRGDRASYGYTF. The CDR3 coding sequence is TGCAGCGTTGTCGTTCGGGGCGACAGGGCGAGCTATGGCTACACCTTC.

The gene calls are TRBV5-1 and TRBJ2-7; 10 bases are shared with TRBD2. V shed 4 bases and J 2 bases; nucleotides not matched to a gene: 9. Germline-derived CDR1 and CDR2 are SGHRS and YFSETQ. There are 16 residues in the CDR3. Here the CDR3 reads CASSPPGAGGAYEQYF. CDR3 sequence (DNA): TGCGCCAGCAGCCCACCGGGAGCGGGAGGGGCCTACGAGCAGTACTTC.

This chain links TRBV6-1 with TRBJ2-4; D ambiguous. The CDR3 contains 14 residues. From germline, CDR1 is MNHNS and CDR2 SASEGT. Trimming took 3 bases from V and 3 from J, leaving 9 bases between them. The CDR3 is CASSDGRRKNIQYF. The CDR3 DNA sequence: TGTGCCAGCAGTGATGGTAGGCGCAAAAACATTCAGTACTTC.

This chain joins TRBV6-1 and TRBJ1-2; D call uncertain. V lost 5 bases and J lost 5, with 9 bases in between. Germline V CDR1 and CDR2: MNHNS, SASEGT. The CDR3 sequence is 12 residues long. The CDR3 DNA is TGTGCCAGCAGTTCCACGGCTTATGGCTACACCTTC. Its translation: CASSSTAYGYTF.

The chain joins TRBV5-1 to TRBJ1-6; D possibly corresponds to TRBD1 (5 bases). This CDR3 comprises 16 residues. V lost 0 bases and J lost 9, with 16 bases in between. Germline CDR1 reads SGHRS; CDR2 reads YFSETQ. The CDR3 bases are TGCGCCAGCAGCTTGGGGGACCTCTCGTGGAGTTCACCCCTCCACTTT. This encodes CASSLGDLSWSSPLHF.

This chain links TRBV11-2 with TRBJ2-1; tentative D call: TRBD1 (5 bases). V gave up 5 bases and J gave up 1 base, with 15 bases separating them. Per the germline V gene, CDR1 is SGHAT and CDR2 is FQNNGV. CDR3 size: 16 residues. CDR3 nucleotides: TGTGCCAGCAGCCCTTGGGGCAGTTTATCCTACAATGAGCAGTTCTTC. Its protein is CASSPWGSLSYNEQFF.

This sequence joins TRBV5-1 and TRBJ1-1; D remains ambiguous. This CDR3 is built from 14 residues. Germline lookup yields CDR1 SGHRS and CDR2 YFSETQ. V gave up 0 bases and J gave up 8 bases, with 14 bases separating them. CDR3 nucleotide sequence: TGCGCCAGCAGCTTGGGGCCGTTAAAGGGAGAAGCTTTCTTT. It translates to CASSLGPLKGEAFF.

To note about this clone: The sample holds other DNA sequences that translate to the same CDR3. The DNA of the CDR3 is TGTGCCAGCAGCTTAGGTCGCGAGCAGTACTTC. Translated, it gives CASSLGREQYF. The chain uses TRBV11-2 and TRBJ2-7, with unresolved D. This CDR3 is built from 11 residues. Germline CDR1 is SGHAT and CDR2 is FQNNGV. V was shortened by 1 base and J by 6 bases, with 4 bases between the two germline ends. Together with reference TRBV11-2 and TRBJ2-7, the CDR3 gives the full variable domain: EAGVAQSPRYKIIEKRQSVAFWCNPISGHATLYWYQQILGQGPKLLIQFQNNGVVDDSQLPKDRFSAERLKGVDSTLKIQPAKLEDSAVYLCASSLGREQYFGPGTRLTVT.

The gene calls are TRBV18 and TRBJ1-3, with D unclear. V was clipped by 1 base and J by 0 bases, with 16 bases between them. The V gene's germline CDR1 is KGHSH and CDR2 LQKENI. This CDR3 is built from 18 residues. The CDR3 here is CASSPLLVRLPSGNTIYF. Written as DNA, the CDR3 is TGTGCCAGCTCACCACTTCTCGTGAGACTACCCTCTGGAAACACCATATATTTT.

This chain links TRBV19 with TRBJ1-2; D is undetermined. This CDR3 is built from 12 residues. Germline CDR1 LNHDA, CDR2 SQIVND (reference sequence). The V gene lost 3 bases and the J gene lost 4 bases, with 6 bases spanning the gap. The CDR3, as DNA: TGTGCCAGTAGTATGTACGGCTATGGCTACACCTTC. This translates into CASSMYGYGYTF.

This chain links TRBV30 with TRBJ2-5; either TRBD1 or TRBD2 may supply D (6 bases each). The germline V gene encodes CDR1 GTSNPN and CDR2 SVGIG (reference sequence). The CDR3 is 19 amino acids. Trimming removed 1 base at V and 4 bases at J, with 28 bases between. The CDR3 DNA is TGTGCCTGGAGTGACGTGAGGGGGGTTGGCGGGCCTGGGGGAGAGACCCAGTACTTC. Its translation: CAWSDVRGVGGPGGETQYF.

This clone has more than one count but fewer than ten. The chain carries TRBV7-9 and TRBJ1-1; D is unclear. This CDR3 contains 14 residues. V was pared by 5 bases and J by 2 bases, with 12 bases between. Germline V gene data show CDR1 as SEHNR and CDR2 as FQNEAQ (reference sequence). The CDR3 spells CASSLKTLNTEAFF. The CDR3 nucleotides are TGTGCCAGCAGCCTCAAGACACTAAACACTGAAGCTTTCTTT.

In regard to this clone: In the same sample, other DNA sequences code for this CDR3. This sequence joins TRBV5-1 and TRBJ1-1; no clear D. Germline-derived CDR1 and CDR2 are SGHRS and YFSETQ. Trimming stripped 1 base from V and 1 base from J, with 8 bases between. This CDR3 spans 14 amino acids. The CDR3 DNA reads TGCGCCAGCAGCTTGAGTGGAGGGAACACTGAAGCTTTCTTT. This sequence encodes CASSLSGGNTEAFF. Full variable domain (missing parts from reference TRBV5-1 and TRBJ1-1): KAGVTQTPRYLIKTRGQQVTLSCSPISGHRSVSWYQQTPGQGLQFLFEYFSETQRNKGNFPGRFSGRQFSNSRSEMNVSTLELGDSALYLCASSLSGGNTEAFFGQGTRLTVV.

V gene TRBV2 combines with J gene TRBJ2-7, with D perhaps being TRBD1 or TRBD2 (7 bases each). The CDR3 covers 16 residues. Germline lookup yields CDR1 SNHLY and CDR2 FYNNEI. Trimming stripped 5 bases from V and 0 bases from J, with 17 bases between. The CDR3 bases are TGTGCCAGCAGTTATCTCGGCAGGGGGGGCTCCTACGAGCAGTACTTC. Its translation is CASSYLGRGGSYEQYF.

The rearrangement joins TRBV19 to TRBJ2-7; the D gene is possibly TRBD1 (7 bases). Looked up from germline, CDR1 is LNHDA and CDR2 is SQIVND (reference sequence). This CDR3 has 14 amino acids. V lost 7 bases to trimming and J lost 6 bases, with 19 bases between them. Here the CDR3 DNA reads TGTGCCAGTACTGGCGGGACAGTGTTCTCCGAGCAGTACTTC. Protein product: CASTGGTVFSEQYF.

On this clone itself: Distinct nucleotide sequences in the sample also encode this CDR3. This chain links TRBV28 with TRBJ2-7, with D possibly TRBD1 on 5 matching bases. Germline CDR1 and CDR2: MDHEN and SYDVKM. The CDR3 loop spans 12 amino acids. V gave up 5 bases and J gave up 3 bases, with 8 bases separating them. CDR3 sequence reads: CASSLGDYEQYF. The CDR3 DNA is TGTGCCAGCAGTCTAGGGGACTACGAGCAGTACTTC.

The J gene is TRBJ2-1, the V gene TRBV6-1; 8 bases agree with TRBD2. From germline, CDR1 is MNHNS and CDR2 SASEGT. CDR3 size: 17 residues. Trimming took 4 bases from V and 5 from J; bases not matched to a gene: 13. In DNA, the CDR3 is TGTGCCAGCAGTGCGAGTAGCGGGACCCCCCGTAACAATGAGCAGTTCTTC. This sequence encodes CASSASSGTPRNNEQFF.

This sequence joins TRBV5-1 and TRBJ2-5; D might be TRBD2 (5 bases). Trimming pared 2 bases from V and 3 bases from J, leaving 14 bases between. There are 15 residues in the CDR3. From germline, CDR1 is SGHRS and CDR2 YFSETQ. This chain's CDR3 is CASSLLHTREETQYF. The CDR3 bases are TGCGCCAGCAGCTTACTCCATACGCGGGAAGAGACCCAGTACTTC.

The chain recombines TRBV28 with TRBJ2-7; D could derive from TRBD1 or TRBD2 (5 bases each). The CDR3 extends over 15 amino acids. Germline CDR1 reads MDHEN; CDR2 reads SYDVKM. V dropped 6 bases and J dropped 1 base, with 16 bases sitting between them. The DNA for the CDR3 is TGTGCCAGCAGCAACCCCAGTGGGGGTTCCTACGAGCAGTACTTC. Translating it yields CASSNPSGGSYEQYF. The whole variable domain, filled in from reference TRBV28 and TRBJ2-7, reads DVKVTQSSRYLVKRTGEKVFLECVQDMDHENMFWYRQDPGLGLRLIYFSYDVKMKEKGDIPEGYSVSREKKERFSLILESASTNQTSMYLCASSNPSGGSYEQYFGPGTRLTVT.

V gene TRBV4-1 combines with J gene TRBJ2-7; 7 nucleotides line up with TRBD1. Germline V gene lookup returns CDR1 MGHRA and CDR2 YSYEKL. J gave up 4 bases and V 2 bases, and 5 bases lay outside the gene matches. The CDR3 is made up of 14 amino acids. DNA of the CDR3: TGCGCCAGCAGCCAATCGACAGGGATATACGAGCAGTACTTC. Protein sequence: CASSQSTGIYEQYF.

The DNA of the CDR3 is TGTGCCAGCAGCGTGACTAGCGGGACTGGTCTACGAAGGCAGTACTTC. Encoded protein: CASSVTSGTGLRRQYF. V is TRBV7-9 and J is TRBJ2-7; the match to TRBD2 covers 11 bases. CDR3 length equals 16 residues. The V gene's germline CDR1 is SEHNR and CDR2 FQNEAQ (reference sequence). The V segment lost 5 bases and the J segment 9 bases; nucleotides outside the gene matches: 15.

This clone has only one observation. Additional DNA sequences in this sample encode the identical CDR3. This chain links TRBV5-1 with TRBJ2-5; no clear D. Trimming left V 0 bases short and J 1 base short, with 7 bases between. The CDR3 contains 14 residues. Germline CDR1 SGHRS, CDR2 YFSETQ. The CDR3, as DNA: TGCGCCAGCAGCTTGGGGGGTAGCCAAGAGACCCAGTACTTC. It codes for CASSLGGSQETQYF. Variable domain in full (rest from reference TRBV5-1 and TRBJ2-5): KAGVTQTPRYLIKTRGQQVTLSCSPISGHRSVSWYQQTPGQGLQFLFEYFSETQRNKGNFPGRFSGRQFSNSRSEMNVSTLELGDSALYLCASSLGGSQETQYFGPGTRLLVL.

The rearrangement links TRBV6-5 to TRBJ1-5; no clear D gene. The V end lost 0 bases, the J end lost 7 bases, and 10 bases lay between the germline ends. Germline V gives CDR1 MNHEY, CDR2 SVGAGI. This CDR3 has 14 residues. The CDR3 nucleotides read TGTGCCAGCAGTTACTCGGCGGCGGGCCAGCCCCAGCATTTT. Protein: CASSYSAAGQPQHF.

As for this clone: Other DNA sequences in the sample encode the same CDR3. This chain joins TRBV2 and TRBJ2-2; D unresolved. The ends were cut back, 6 bases at V and 0 bases at J, with 8 bases in the middle. Germline V gene sequence: CDR1 SNHLY, CDR2 FYNNEI. The CDR3 contains 14 residues. The CDR3 protein is CASRDRTNTGELFF. Written as DNA, the CDR3 is TGTGCCAGCAGAGACCGGACGAACACCGGGGAGCTGTTTTTT.

The V gene is TRBV12-2, the J gene TRBJ1-1. TRBV12-2 is a known pseudogene. The CDR3 runs to 18 residues. CDR3 DNA sequence: TGTGCAAGTCGCCCTCGGTTGGCCCTCCGCCGCGGGGACACTGAAGCTTTCTTT. Protein product: CASRPRLALRRGDTEAFF.

The chain is built from TRBV7-2 and TRBJ2-7; D ambiguous. The CDR3 consists of 12 residues. CDR1 SGHTA and CDR2 FQGNSA come from the germline V gene. Trimming left V 5 bases short and J 1 base short, with 6 bases between. DNA for the CDR3: TGTGCCAGCAGCCACCTTTCCTACGAGCAGTACTTC. Translation gives CASSHLSYEQYF.

The chain uses TRBV28 and TRBJ1-1, with D unclear. CDR3 length equals 14 residues. The germline CDR1 and CDR2 sequences are MDHEN and SYDVKM. Trimming left V 5 bases short and J 3 bases short, with 13 bases between. CDR3 nucleotides: TGTGCCAGCAGTCAAAGGGAGACTTACACTGAAGCTTTCTTT. It translates to CASSQRETYTEAFF.

Concerning this clone: Other DNA sequences in the same sample also yield this CDR3. The rearrangement links TRBV7-2 to TRBJ1-3; TRBD1 matches 8 bases. V was clipped by 5 bases and J by 4 bases; unmatched bases: 1. The CDR3 runs to 13 residues. The V gene's germline CDR1 is SGHTA and CDR2 FQGNSA. The CDR3 spells CASSRTGGNTIYF. The CDR3 DNA sequence: TGTGCCAGCAGCCGGACAGGGGGAAACACCATATATTTT. Full variable domain (outside the CDR3, taken from reference TRBV7-2 and TRBJ1-3): GAGVSQSPSNKVTEKGKDVELRCDPISGHTALYWYRQSLGQGLEFLIYFQGNSAPDKSGLPSDRFSAERTGGSVSTLTIQRTQQEDSAVYLCASSRTGGNTIYFGEGSWLTVV.